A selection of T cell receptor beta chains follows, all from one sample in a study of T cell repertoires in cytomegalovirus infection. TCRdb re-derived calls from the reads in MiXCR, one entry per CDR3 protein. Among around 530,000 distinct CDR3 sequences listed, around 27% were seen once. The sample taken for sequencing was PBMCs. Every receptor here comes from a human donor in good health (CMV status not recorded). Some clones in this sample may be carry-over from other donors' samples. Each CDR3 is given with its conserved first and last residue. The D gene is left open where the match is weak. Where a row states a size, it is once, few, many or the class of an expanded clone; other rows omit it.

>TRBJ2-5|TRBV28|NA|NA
TGTGCCAGCAGTTTTACCCCATCGCGGGAGACCCAGTACTTC
CASSFTPSRETQYF
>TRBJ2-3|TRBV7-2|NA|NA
TGTGCCAGCAGCTTAGCGGTAGTTGTTCGGCCAGATACGCAGTATTTT
CASSLAVVVRPDTQYF
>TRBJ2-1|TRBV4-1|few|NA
TGCGCCAGCAGCCTACTAGCCCAGAGCTCCTACAATGAGCAGTTCTTC
CASSLLAQSSYNEQFF
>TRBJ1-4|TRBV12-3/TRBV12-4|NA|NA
TGTGCCAGCAGTCCCTTGGACGAAAAACTGTTTTTT
CASSPLDEKLFF
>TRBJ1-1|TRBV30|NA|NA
TGTGCCTGGGAGAGGACCATGAACACTGAAGCTTTCTTT
CAWERTMNTEAFF
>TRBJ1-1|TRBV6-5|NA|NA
TGTGCCAGCAGCTCTACGGGGGGAAAGGGCACTGAAGCTTTCTTT
CASSSTGGKGTEAFF
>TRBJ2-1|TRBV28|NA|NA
TGTGCCAGCATTGGAGCGGGGGCAGGGGGCAATGAGCAGTTCTTC
CASIGAGAGGNEQFF
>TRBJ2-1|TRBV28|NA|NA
TGTGCCAGCACTAGGGACGGATCCTACAATGAGCAGTTCTTC
CASTRDGSYNEQFF
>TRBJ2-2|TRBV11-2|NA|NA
TGTGCCAGCAGCTTAATCATCGTGGCCGGGGAGCTGTTTTTT
CASSLIIVAGELFF
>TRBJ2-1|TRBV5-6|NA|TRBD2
TGTGCCAGCAGCGACGGGACTAGCGGAGGTGAGCAGTTCTTC
CASSDGTSGGEQFF
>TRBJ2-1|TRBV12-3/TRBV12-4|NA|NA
TGTGCCAGCAGTTTCAGCGTAGGTGAGCAGTTCTTC
CASSFSVGEQFF
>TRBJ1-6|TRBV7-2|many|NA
TGTGCCAGCAGCTTAGTGTCTGGGAGGAACTCACCCCTCCACTTT
CASSLVSGRNSPLHF
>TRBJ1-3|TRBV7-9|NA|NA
TGTGCCAGCAGCGCTAGACCGGGGGACTCTGGAAACACCATATATTTT
CASSARPGDSGNTIYF
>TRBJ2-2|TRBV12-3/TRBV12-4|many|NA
TGTGCCAGCAGGCCCACAGCTAACACCGGGGAGCTGTTTTTT
CASRPTANTGELFF
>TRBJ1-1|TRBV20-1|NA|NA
TGCAGTGCCTTAGGACCGACGAACACTGAAGCTTTCTTT
CSALGPTNTEAFF
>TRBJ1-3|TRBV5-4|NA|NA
TGTGCCGGCGGGGGGAGTGGAAACACCATATATTTT
CAGGGSGNTIYF
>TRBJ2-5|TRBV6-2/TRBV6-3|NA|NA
TGTGCCAGCAGTTACCGTAGAAACCAAGAGACCCAGTACTTC
CASSYRRNQETQYF
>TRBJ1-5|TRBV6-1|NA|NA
TGTGCCAGCACCCCCGGCCACGGCTCAGGGAATCAGCCCCAGCATTTT
CASTPGHGSGNQPQHF
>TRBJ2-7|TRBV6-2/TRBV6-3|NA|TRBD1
TGTGCCAGCAGTAAGACAGGGACGGGCTACGAGCAGTACTTC
CASSKTGTGYEQYF
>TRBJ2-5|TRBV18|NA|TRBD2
TGTGCCAGCTCACCGCCTAGCGGGACGGGGGAGACCCAGTACTTC
CASSPPSGTGETQYF
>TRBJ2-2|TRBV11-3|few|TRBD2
TGTGCCAGCAGCTCCCCCCGAGCGGGAGGGCCACACACCGGGGAGCTGTTTTTT
CASSSPRAGGPHTGELFF
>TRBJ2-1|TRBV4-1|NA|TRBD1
TGCGCCAGCAGCCAGCGGACAGGGGGCATCGACAATGAGCAGTTCTTC
CASSQRTGGIDNEQFF
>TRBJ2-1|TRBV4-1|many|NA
TGCGCCAGCAGCCAAGATTGGGACTTAAGCTCCTACAATGAGCAGTTCTTC
CASSQDWDLSSYNEQFF